The present T cell receptor (beta chain) was sequenced within a study of T cells expressing NK-cell markers. For the study at large: Seven HCMV-seropositive donors and one seronegative donor made up the eight sequenced donors.

Study-wide results and caveats: Leadership of the CD3+CD56-NKG2C+ fraction also belonged to these clonotypes in several donors. About 1.0-8% of CD8+ T cells in roughly six donors belonged to dominant NKG2C+ clonotypes.

CDR1 and CDR2 from the germline V gene are LNHNV and YYDKDF (reference sequence). CDR3 size: 14 residues. TCRdb re-called the 5' RACE reads and catalogs CDR3 proteins one per entry, DNA excluded. Its listing shows about 460,000 distinct CDR3 sequences. About this clonotype itself: The antigen remains unidentified.

The sequence derives from a woman between 45 and 60 years old in good health. This chain joins TRBV15 and TRBJ2-2; there is no DNA to check the TCRdb D call of TRBD1. The material sequenced was blood T cells: a sorted CD56 or NKG2C T cell subset, CD4+ or CD8+ T cells, or bulk PBMC T cells (not recorded which). This CDR3 reads CATSWRGLGGELFF.